The 14 T cell receptor beta chains in this list originate from one sample, sequenced in a study of blood T cell repertoires in COVID-19. The table came from immunoSEQ multiplex PCR; TCRdb's copy has only in-frame clones and leaves some out. Of under 100,000 clones in the sample, approximately 78% were seen once. Sequenced material: peripheral blood. All receptors derive from a man aged 55 to 70 with acute or convalescent COVID-19.

This clone was recorded once. The gene calls are TRBV9 and TRBJ2-5; 10 bases agree with TRBD1. This CDR3 region has 18 residues. CDR1 and CDR2 from the germline V gene are SGDLS and YYNGEE. V shed 0 bases and J 1 base; nucleotides not matched to a gene: 9. CDR3 protein: CASSVAGTGAPLQETQYF. The CDR3 DNA is TGTGCCAGCAGCGTAGCCGGGACAGGGGCGCCTCTCCAAGAGACCCAGTACTTC.

The V gene is TRBV18, the J gene TRBJ2-1; 7 positions agree with TRBD1. CDR3 length: 15 residues. J was trimmed by 5 bases and V by 4 bases; bases with no gene match: 8. CDR1 KGHSH and CDR2 LQKENI come from the germline V gene. The DNA of the CDR3 is TGTGCCAGCTCACGAGGGGACAGCCGGAACAATGAGCAGTTCTTC. Its protein product is CASSRGDSRNNEQFF.

The J gene is TRBJ1-3, the V gene TRBV6-5; 7 bases fit TRBD1. V lost 5 bases, J lost 0 bases, and 4 bases stayed unmatched. The CDR3 is 15 amino acids. The germline V gene has CDR1 MNHEY and CDR2 SVGAGI. The DNA for the CDR3 is TGTGCCAGCAGTCCGGACAGGCACTCTGGAAACACCATATATTTT. It encodes CASSPDRHSGNTIYF.

This clone was observed a few times. The chain recombines TRBV5-1 with TRBJ2-2; no reliable D call. The CDR3 has 14 residues. Germline CDR1 SGHRS, CDR2 YFSETQ. Trimming shortened V by 0 bases and J by 5 bases, and 8 bases separated the two germline ends. As DNA, the CDR3 is TGCGCCAGCAGCTTGGCCGGTAGAACCGGGGAGCTGTTTTTT. It encodes CASSLAGRTGELFF.

CDR3 protein: CSVEERGTGTQYF. The CDR3 DNA is TGCAGCGTTGAAGAGCGCGGGACAGGGACCCAGTACTTC. The chain employs TRBV29-1 and TRBJ2-5; 8 positions agree with TRBD1. From germline, CDR1 is SQVTM and CDR2 ANQGSEA. V dropped 0 bases and J dropped 7; count of bases not matched to a gene: 4. This CDR3 comprises 13 residues.

This rearrangement joins TRBV4-3 to TRBJ2-2, with 10 bases aligning to TRBD1. This CDR3 region has 17 residues. V was pared by 1 base and J by 6 bases, with 8 bases of the junction left unmatched. Per germline, CDR1 LGHNA and CDR2 YSLEER. The chain's CDR3 is CASSQARGTGDAGELFF. CDR3 sequence (DNA): TGCGCCAGCAGCCAAGCCCGGGGGACAGGGGATGCCGGGGAGCTGTTTTTT.

The chain recombines TRBV6-6 with TRBJ1-4, with D perhaps matching TRBD1 (5 bases). The CDR3 runs 15 residues. V shed 5 bases and J shed 4 bases, with 14 bases lying between them. Germline V gene sequence: CDR1 MNHNY, CDR2 SVGAGI (reference sequence). The CDR3 is CASSAAGGFNEKLFF. The CDR3, as DNA: TGTGCCAGCAGTGCCGCGGGGGGGTTTAATGAAAAACTGTTTTTT.

Remarks on this clone: Mismatch with germline at one junction end may stem from a read error. The chain has TRBV7-7 and TRBJ2-3; possible D gene TRBD2, 6 bases. Per the germline V gene, CDR1 is SSHAT and CDR2 is FNYEAQ (reference sequence). The CDR3 loop spans 14 amino acids. CDR3 protein: CASSQTSPVDTQYF. Written as DNA, the CDR3 is TGTGCTAGCAGCCAGACTAGTCCCGTGGATACGCAGTATTTT.

The gene calls are TRBV24-1 and TRBJ2-2; possible D gene TRBD2, 6 bases. With 10 bases removed from V and 6 bases from J, the gap between germline ends came to 17 bases. The CDR3 has 14 amino acids. The germline V gene encodes CDR1 KGHDR and CDR2 SFDVKD. CDR3 region: CATGGPRGSGELFF. The CDR3 DNA is TGTGCCACGGGGGGTCCGCGGGGCTCCGGGGAGCTGTTTTTT.

V and J are TRBV6-5 and TRBJ2-2; D might be TRBD1 (7 bases). The V gene lost 6 bases and the J gene lost 1 base, with 12 bases spanning the gap. Per the germline V gene, CDR1 is MNHEY and CDR2 is SVGAGI. This CDR3 comprises 15 residues. CDR3 loop: CASRRQGLNTGELFF. The CDR3 coding sequence is TGTGCCAGCAGAAGACAGGGACTGAACACCGGGGAGCTGTTTTTT.

V and J are TRBV4-3 and TRBJ2-5; 8 nucleotides match TRBD1. This CDR3 is 17 amino acids long. V was pared by 1 base and J by 5 bases, with 12 bases of the junction left unmatched. Germline CDR1 LGHNA, CDR2 YSLEER. The CDR3 is CASSQGWGRGPGETQYF. The DNA of the CDR3 is TGCGCCAGCAGCCAAGGGTGGGGCAGGGGGCCGGGGGAGACCCAGTACTTC.

The gene calls are TRBV28 and TRBJ2-6, with D possibly matching TRBD1 (5 bases). V was pared by 7 bases and J by 2 bases, with 15 bases between. The CDR3 loop spans 16 amino acids. The V gene's germline CDR1 is MDHEN and CDR2 SYDVKM. In DNA, the CDR3 is TGTGCCAGCATCGGCAGGGCGAATCCTGGGGCCAACGTCCTGACTTTC. It encodes CASIGRANPGANVLTF. The full variable domain, with the rest looked up from reference TRBV28 and TRBJ2-6, is DVKVTQSSRYLVKRTGEKVFLECVQDMDHENMFWYRQDPGLGLRLIYFSYDVKMKEKGDIPEGYSVSREKKERFSLILESASTNQTSMYLCASIGRANPGANVLTFGAGSRLTVL.

The chain has TRBV7-2 and TRBJ2-3; TRBD2 is a possible D gene (5 bases). This CDR3 is built from 15 residues. Trimming took off 1 base at V and 8 bases at J, with 16 bases between the two ends. Germline V gene data show CDR1 as SGHTA and CDR2 as FQGNSA. The CDR3 DNA sequence: TGTGCCAGCAGCTTAGAAGAGAGGGCGCAGAGTACGCAGTATTTT. It encodes CASSLEERAQSTQYF.

The CDR3 region is CASGLAGKADTQYF. As DNA, the CDR3 is TGTGCCAGTGGTCTAGCGGGAAAGGCGGATACGCAGTATTTT. This sequence joins TRBV19 and TRBJ2-3; 9 bases fit TRBD2. Trimming cost V 8 bases and J 6 bases; bases outside gene matches: 9. The CDR3 has 14 residues. Germline-derived CDR1 and CDR2 are LNHDA and SQIVND (reference sequence).